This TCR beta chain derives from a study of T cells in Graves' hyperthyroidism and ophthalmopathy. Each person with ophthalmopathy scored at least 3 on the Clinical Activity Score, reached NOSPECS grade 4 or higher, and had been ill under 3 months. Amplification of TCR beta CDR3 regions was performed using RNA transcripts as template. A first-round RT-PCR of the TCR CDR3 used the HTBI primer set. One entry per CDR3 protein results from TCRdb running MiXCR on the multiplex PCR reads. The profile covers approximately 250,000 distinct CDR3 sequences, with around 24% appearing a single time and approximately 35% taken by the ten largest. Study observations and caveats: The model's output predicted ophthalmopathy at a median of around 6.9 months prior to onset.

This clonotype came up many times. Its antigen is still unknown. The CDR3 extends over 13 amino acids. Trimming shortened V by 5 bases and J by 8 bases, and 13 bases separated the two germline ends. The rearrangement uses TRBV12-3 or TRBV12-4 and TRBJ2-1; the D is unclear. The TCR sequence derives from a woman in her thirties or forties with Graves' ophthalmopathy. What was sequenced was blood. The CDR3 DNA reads TGTGCCAGCAGTCATGGTGTGGTGGATGAGCAGTTCTTC. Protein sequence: CASSHGVVDEQFF.